The 3 T cell receptor beta chains given below trace back to one sample, sequenced in a study of cytomegalovirus exposure and HLA in healthy donors. Amplification used 60 Vbeta primers and 13 Jbeta primers. TCRdb's table, derived via immunoSEQ multiplex PCR, lists solely in-frame clones and lacks some. This repertoire includes approximately 110,000 clones. The sequenced material came from PBMCs. These receptors originate from a man in his forties in good health and CMV-seropositive.

The V and J genes are TRBV5-1 and TRBJ2-5, with 7 bases fitting TRBD2. Germline CDR1 SGHRS, CDR2 YFSETQ. The junction had 13 bases not matched to a gene; V was cut back by 8 bases and J by 0 bases. The CDR3 contains 16 residues. The CDR3, as DNA: TGCGCCAGTAGTAAGCCTAGCGGAGGGAACCAAGAGACCCAGTACTTC. It translates to CASSKPSGGNQETQYF.

V gene TRBV9 combines with J gene TRBJ2-3; TRBD2 matches 9 bases. This CDR3 is 15 amino acids long. The V gene end was trimmed by 0 bases and the J gene end by 5 bases; junction bases not matched to a gene: 4. Germline V gives CDR1 SGDLS, CDR2 YYNGEE. For the CDR3, the DNA is TGTGCCAGCAGCGTAGTAGCGGGAGATGTAGATACGCAGTATTTT. The encoded protein is CASSVVAGDVDTQYF.

The CDR3, as DNA: TGTGCCAGCAGCGTAGGAGGGACAGGGCTCAACTGGGAGCAGTTCTTC. Translating it yields CASSVGGTGLNWEQFF. The genes are TRBV9 and TRBJ2-1; 9 bases line up with TRBD1. V lost 0 bases, J lost 10 bases, and 11 bases stayed unmatched. The germline V gene encodes CDR1 SGDLS and CDR2 YYNGEE. The CDR3 loop spans 16 amino acids. The variable domain in full, completed from reference TRBV9 and TRBJ2-1, reads DSGVTQTPKHLITATGQRVTLRCSPRSGDLSVYWYQQSLDQGLQFLIQYYNGEERAKGNILERFSAQQFPDLHSELNLSSLELGDSALYFCASSVGGTGLNWEQFFGPGTRLTVL.